This TCR beta chain was sequenced in a study of OX40 agonist ivuxolimab in advanced cancers. TCRdb's copy holds only in-frame clones and misses some; the assay was immunoSEQ multiplex PCR. The sample has more than 70,000 clones, approximately 92% seen once. The source material was CD4+ or CD8+ T cells sorted from blood, sampled in a trial of the OX40 agonist ivuxolimab. This sequence was found in an adult with an advanced solid tumor such as melanoma, head and neck, liver or kidney cancer.

The CDR3 here is CASTSPAAANYGYTF. CDR3 sequence (DNA): TGTGCCAGCACCTCCCCCGCTGCAGCTAACTATGGCTACACCTTC. This sequence joins TRBV11-2 and TRBJ1-2, with D hard to call. V was shortened by 7 bases and J by 0 bases, with 15 bases between the two germline ends. The CDR3 is 15 amino acids. CDR1 is SGHAT and CDR2 is FQNNGV in the germline V gene.